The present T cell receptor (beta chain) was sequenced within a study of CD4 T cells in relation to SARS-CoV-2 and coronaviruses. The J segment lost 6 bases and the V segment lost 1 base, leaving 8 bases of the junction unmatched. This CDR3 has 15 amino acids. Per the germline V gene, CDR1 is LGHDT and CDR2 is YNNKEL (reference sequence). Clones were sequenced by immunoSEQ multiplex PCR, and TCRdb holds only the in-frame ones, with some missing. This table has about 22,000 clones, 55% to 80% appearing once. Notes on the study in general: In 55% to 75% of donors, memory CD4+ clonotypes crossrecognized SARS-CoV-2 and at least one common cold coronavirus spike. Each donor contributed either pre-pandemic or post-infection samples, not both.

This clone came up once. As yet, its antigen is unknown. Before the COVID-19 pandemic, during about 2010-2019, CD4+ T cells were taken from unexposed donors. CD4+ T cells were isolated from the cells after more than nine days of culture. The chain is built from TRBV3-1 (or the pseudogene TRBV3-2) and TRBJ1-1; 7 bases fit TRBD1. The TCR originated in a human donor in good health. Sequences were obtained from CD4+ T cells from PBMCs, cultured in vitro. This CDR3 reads CASSQGLSRGAEAFF. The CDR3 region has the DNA TGTGCCAGCAGCCAAGGTCTGAGCAGGGGGGCTGAAGCTTTCTTT.